One and the same sample provided the 10 T cell receptor beta chains below, sequenced in a study of control samples from healthy donors and cancer patients (dated by TCRdb to between 2020 and 2021). Library construction relied on the immunoSEQ multiplex PCR assay. The clones in this table, taken by TCRdb from immuneACCESS, are in-frame only. Not every clone is retained; where verified, under half of the shortfall comes from an unresolved V gene, and the cause of the rest is unknown. This sample has 150,000 or so clones in its table, and less than 95% of those were observed once. The ten largest clones take up around 7.3% of the sample. The material sequenced was blood. The receptor set was obtained from a young man in good health.

The chain links TRBV10-3 to TRBJ1-1; 9 positions match TRBD1. The CDR3 spans 14 residues. J gave up 6 bases and V 10 bases, and 12 bases lay outside the gene matches. Per the germline V gene, CDR1 is ENHRY and CDR2 is SYGVKD. In nucleotides, the CDR3 is TGTGCCACTTCACCGGACAGGGGAATATCTGAAGCTTTCTTT. Amino acids: CATSPDRGISEAFF.

The chain recombines TRBV5-1 with TRBJ2-7; D is undetermined. CDR1 and CDR2 from the germline V gene are SGHRS and YFSETQ. Trimming left V 4 bases short and J 4 bases short, with 9 bases between. This CDR3 contains 12 residues. The CDR3 reads CASSLLGYEQYF. CDR3 nucleotide sequence: TGCGCCAGCAGCCTGTTGGGTTACGAGCAGTACTTC.

V usage is TRBV2 and J usage is TRBJ2-3; 7 nucleotides line up with TRBD2. Germline CDR1 is SNHLY and CDR2 is FYNNEI. With V trimmed by 1 base and J by 2 bases, 6 bases remained unmatched. The CDR3 is 16 amino acids. The CDR3 DNA reads as TGTGCCAGCAGTGAAGAGTTGGGGGGGATCACAGATACGCAGTATTTT. Protein sequence: CASSEELGGITDTQYF.

The CDR3 DNA sequence: TGTGCCAGCGCTCCGGTGGGTAATGAAAAACTGTTTTTT. Its translation: CASAPVGNEKLFF. The J gene is TRBJ1-4, the V gene TRBV19; D is unresolved. Germline V lookup: CDR1 LNHDA, CDR2 SQIVND (reference sequence). The V end lost 9 bases, the J end lost 4 bases, and 12 bases lay between the germline ends. This CDR3 contains 13 residues.

Written as DNA, the CDR3 is TGTGCCACCAGCAGAGAGACAGCCTATAATGAAAAACTGTTTTTT. Its protein is CATSRETAYNEKLFF. The chain has TRBV15 and TRBJ1-4; the D gene is possibly TRBD1 (5 bases). This CDR3 has 15 amino acids. V lost 0 bases to trimming and J lost 4 bases, with 9 bases between them. The germline gives CDR1 LNHNV, CDR2 YYDKDF (reference sequence).

This rearrangement joins TRBV9 to TRBJ2-3; 8 nucleotides align to TRBD2. This CDR3 comprises 17 residues. V lost 3 bases and J lost 0; bases outside the gene matches: 9. CDR1 is SGDLS and CDR2 is YYNGEE in the germline V gene. The CDR3 reads CASSEPQLAASTDTQYF. The CDR3 nucleotides read TGTGCCAGCAGCGAGCCCCAACTAGCGGCGAGCACAGATACGCAGTATTTT. The full variable domain, in which reference TRBV9 and TRBJ2-3 provide the parts outside the CDR3, is DSGVTQTPKHLITATGQRVTLRCSPRSGDLSVYWYQQSLDQGLQFLIQYYNGEERAKGNILERFSAQQFPDLHSELNLSSLELGDSALYFCASSEPQLAASTDTQYFGPGTRLTVL.

The chain carries TRBV27 and TRBJ1-1; the D is unclear. The germline CDR1 and CDR2 sequences are MNHEY and SMNVEV (reference sequence). CDR3 size: 13 residues. V was shortened by 5 bases and J by 3 bases, with 10 bases between the two germline ends. This CDR3 is CASSPTRHTEAFF. The CDR3 DNA follows: TGTGCCAGCAGTCCCACGAGGCACACTGAAGCTTTCTTT.

The genes are TRBV9 and TRBJ1-4; possibly TRBD1 for D (6 bases). There are 14 residues in the CDR3. Germline V lookup: CDR1 SGDLS, CDR2 YYNGEE. Deletions cut 4 bases from V and 2 bases from J, with 9 bases between. CDR3 amino acids: CASSPGQTNEKLFF. Written as DNA, the CDR3 is TGTGCCAGCAGCCCCGGACAGACTAATGAAAAACTGTTTTTT.

V is TRBV30 and J is TRBJ2-7, with D possibly being TRBD2 (5 bases). Trimming cost V 1 base and J 6 bases, with 13 bases left between them. Germline CDR1 reads GTSNPN; CDR2 reads SVGIG (reference sequence). This CDR3 comprises 13 residues. CDR3 nucleotides: TGTGCCTGGAGTGCACGGGGTGTTAGCGAGCAGTACTTC. Its translation is CAWSARGVSEQYF.

This clone was picked up one time. The rearrangement links TRBV28 to TRBJ2-3; 8 nucleotides align to TRBD1. The length of the CDR3 is 12 residues. The trim removed 11 bases at V and 6 bases at J, leaving 7 bases unmatched. From germline, CDR1 is MDHEN and CDR2 SYDVKM. In DNA, the CDR3 is TGTGCCTCCTCTCAGGGGGCGGATACGCAGTATTTT. Protein product: CASSQGADTQYF.